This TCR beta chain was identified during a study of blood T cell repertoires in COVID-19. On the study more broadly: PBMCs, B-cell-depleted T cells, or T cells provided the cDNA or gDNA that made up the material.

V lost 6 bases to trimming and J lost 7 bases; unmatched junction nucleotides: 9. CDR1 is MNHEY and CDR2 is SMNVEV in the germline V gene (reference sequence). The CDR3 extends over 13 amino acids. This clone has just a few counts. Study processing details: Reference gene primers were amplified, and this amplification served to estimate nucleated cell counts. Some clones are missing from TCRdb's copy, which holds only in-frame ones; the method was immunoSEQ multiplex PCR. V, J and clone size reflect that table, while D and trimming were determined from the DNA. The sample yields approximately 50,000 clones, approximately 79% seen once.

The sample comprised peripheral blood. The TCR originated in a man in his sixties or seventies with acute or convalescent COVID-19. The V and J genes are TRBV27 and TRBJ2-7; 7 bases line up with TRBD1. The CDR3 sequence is CASSRQGTGEQYF. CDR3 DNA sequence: TGTGCCAGCAGCCGACAGGGAACGGGAGAGCAGTACTTC.